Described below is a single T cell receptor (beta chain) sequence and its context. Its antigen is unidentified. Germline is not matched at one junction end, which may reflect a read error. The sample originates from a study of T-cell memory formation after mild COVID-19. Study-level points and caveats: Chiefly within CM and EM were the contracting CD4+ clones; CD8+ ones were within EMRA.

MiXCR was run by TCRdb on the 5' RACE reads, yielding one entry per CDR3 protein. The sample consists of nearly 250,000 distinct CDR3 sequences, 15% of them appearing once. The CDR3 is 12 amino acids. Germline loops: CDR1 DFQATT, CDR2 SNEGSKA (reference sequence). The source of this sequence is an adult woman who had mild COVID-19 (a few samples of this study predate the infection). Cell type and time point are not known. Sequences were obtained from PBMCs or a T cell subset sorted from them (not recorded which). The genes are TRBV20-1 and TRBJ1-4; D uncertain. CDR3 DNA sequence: TGCAGTGCAAGAGGAGGGTGGGAAAAACTGTTTTTT. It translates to CSARGGWEKLFF.